The source of this T cell receptor (beta chain) is a study of shared clonotypes between healthy human individuals. For the study at large: Used for every donor were three CD4 naive, three CD4 memory, two CD8 naive and one CD8 memory plate. Study-level points and caveats: Naive subsets tended to show greater estimated richness than memory subsets.

This clone was seen a single time. Its antigen is not identified. The study separated CD4+ cells into CD45RA+ naive and CD45RA-negative memory subsets. TCRdb's table, derived via immunoSEQ multiplex PCR, lists solely in-frame clones and lacks some. The repertoire holds hundreds of thousands of clones, with around three quarters as singletons. Material: memory CD4+ T cells sorted from blood. Subset defined: CD45RA-negative fraction. This clonotype originated in a woman aged 25 to 45 in good health.

CDR3 region: CASSLKVPGQGASEAFF. DNA for the CDR3: TGCGCCAGCAGCTTGAAGGTCCCGGGACAGGGGGCGTCTGAAGCTTTCTTT. The chain carries TRBV5-1 and TRBJ1-1, with 12 bases that match TRBD1. CDR3 size: 17 residues. In germline, CDR1 is SGHRS, CDR2 YFSETQ. Trimming at V came to 1 base and at J to 6 bases, leaving 10 bases not matched to a gene.